This T cell receptor (beta chain) was retrieved from a study of vaccination effects on CD4 cells after COVID-19. About the research overall: A few convalescent patients gave samples early and late after vaccination.

Once cultured for 10 to 11 days, the cells underwent separation to obtain CD4+ T cells. Their SARS-CoV-2 infection, verified by PCR, occurred between March and December 2020. Participants completed two doses of the BNT162b2 or mRNA-1273 vaccine. Worth noting for this clone: Its matching antigen is unknown.

Clones were read by immunoSEQ multiplex PCR, and TCRdb kept only the in-frame ones, dropping some. The sample has tens of thousands of clones, over 60% seen once. CDR1 is MNHEY, CDR2 SVGAGI, per germline. Trimming took 7 bases from V and 7 from J, leaving 13 bases between them. The CDR3 is 12 residues long. This sequence was found in a human donor who had a prior SARS-CoV-2 infection. The sample consisted of CD4+ T cells from PBMCs cultured without peptide, taken after COVID-19 vaccination. V is TRBV6-5 and J is TRBJ2-5; D is ambiguous. The CDR3 bases are TGTGCCAGCACCCATTCCTCCGGGACCCAGTACTTC. This codes for CASTHSSGTQYF.